Presented here are 27 T cell receptor beta chains from one specimen sequenced in a study of T cell repertoires in ileal Crohn's disease. Sequenced by immunoSEQ multiplex PCR; TCRdb stores in-frame clones only, minus some. The profile covers about 8,400 clones, with about 96% appearing a single time and around 0.2% taken by the ten largest. The sample taken for sequencing was ileal tissue. These receptors were collected from an adult with Crohn's disease.

This clone was seen just once. The chain has TRBV7-2 and TRBJ2-7; TRBD1 agrees at 10 bases. The V gene's germline CDR1 is SGHTA and CDR2 FQGNSA. The trim removed 0 bases at V and 3 bases at J, leaving 8 bases unmatched. The CDR3 loop spans 17 amino acids. The CDR3 region is CASSLAAGQGRVYEQYF. For the CDR3, the DNA is TGTGCCAGCAGCTTAGCTGCGGGACAGGGGAGGGTCTACGAGCAGTACTTC. Full variable domain (missing parts from reference TRBV7-2 and TRBJ2-7): GAGVSQSPSNKVTEKGKDVELRCDPISGHTALYWYRQSLGQGLEFLIYFQGNSAPDKSGLPSDRFSAERTGGSVSTLTIQRTQQEDSAVYLCASSLAAGQGRVYEQYFGPGTRLTVT.

The chain links TRBV7-9 to TRBJ1-6; 7 nucleotides match TRBD1. Germline CDR1 reads SEHNR; CDR2 reads FQNEAQ (reference sequence). Losses at the gene ends were 1 base for V and 8 bases for J; bases not matched to a gene: 2. The CDR3 extends over 14 amino acids. CDR3 sequence (DNA): TGTGCCAGCAGCTTAGGGGACAGTTATTCACCCCTCCACTTT. This codes for CASSLGDSYSPLHF.

The chain couples TRBV10-2 to TRBJ1-2; D possibly corresponds to TRBD1 (6 bases). The CDR3 spans 15 residues. Germline V gene lookup returns CDR1 WSHSY and CDR2 SAAADI. Between the trimmed V and J ends, which lost 6 bases and 2 bases, there was a span of 16 bases. The CDR3 DNA reads as TGCGCCAGCAGGGAATTTGGTCAGGGGAACTATGGCTACACCTTC. It specifies CASREFGQGNYGYTF.

V is TRBV10-3 and J is TRBJ1-5; a possible D gene is TRBD1 (6 bases). This CDR3 comprises 17 residues. Germline values: CDR1 ENHRY, CDR2 SYGVKD. V shed 0 bases and J shed 2 bases, with 14 bases lying between them. The CDR3 DNA is TGTGCCATCAGTGAGTCGAGCGGGGGCCTGGGCAATCAGCCCCAGCATTTT. Amino acid sequence: CAISESSGGLGNQPQHF.

This rearrangement joins TRBV7-2 to TRBJ1-6; 8 bases are a match to TRBD1. V dropped 5 bases and J dropped 6; count of bases not matched to a gene: 6. The CDR3 covers 15 residues. Per the germline V gene, CDR1 is SGHTA and CDR2 is FQGNSA. CDR3 sequence (DNA): TGTGCCAGCAGCCCGGGGGACAGGTCTAATTCACCCCTCCACTTT. Translated, it gives CASSPGDRSNSPLHF.

This clone was counted a few times. V and J are TRBV28 and TRBJ1-1; D is undetermined. Germline V gene data show CDR1 as MDHEN and CDR2 as SYDVKM. Trimming removed 5 bases at V and 2 bases at J, with 6 bases between. The CDR3 has 12 residues. The CDR3 sequence is CASSQVNTEAFF. The CDR3 DNA follows: TGTGCCAGCAGTCAGGTCAACACTGAAGCTTTCTTT.

The rearrangement uses TRBV11-2 and TRBJ2-5; 9 nucleotides match TRBD1. The V gene's germline CDR1 is SGHAT and CDR2 FQNNGV. The CDR3 spans 15 residues. Trimming took 4 bases from V and 3 from J; bases not matched to a gene: 6. The CDR3, as DNA: TGTGCCAGCAGCTATACCGGGACAGGGAAAGAGACCCAGTACTTC. It codes for CASSYTGTGKETQYF.

This chain connects TRBV7-3 to TRBJ2-1, with D possibly TRBD2 on 6 matching bases. V dropped 1 base and J dropped 4 bases, with 17 bases sitting between them. The CDR3 loop spans 17 amino acids. Germline CDR1 SGHTA, CDR2 FQGTGA. CDR3 bases: TGTGCCAGCAGCTTAAGGGACTCCAGGTGGGAGTACAATGAGCAGTTCTTC. This codes for CASSLRDSRWEYNEQFF.

J is TRBJ2-3 and V is TRBV5-3, with 8 bases that match TRBD1. TRBV5-3 is designated an ORF whose function remains uncertain. Trimming at V came to 5 bases and at J to 5 bases, leaving 4 bases not matched to a gene. The length of the CDR3 is 13 residues. CDR3 nucleotides: TGTGCCAGAAGTTGTGACAGGGGAGATACGCAGTATTTT. Translation: CARSCDRGDTQYF.

The chain combines TRBV5-1 with TRBJ2-3; 10 positions agree with TRBD1. Trimming cost V 2 bases and J 5 bases; bases outside gene matches: 5. Germline CDR1 reads SGHRS; CDR2 reads YFSETQ. The CDR3 loop spans 15 amino acids. CDR3 in amino acids: CASSLGQGVEDTQYF. CDR3 DNA sequence: TGCGCCAGCAGCTTAGGACAGGGGGTAGAAGATACGCAGTATTTT.

The V and J genes are TRBV18 and TRBJ2-7, with D tentatively TRBD2 (6 bases). Looked up from germline, CDR1 is KGHSH and CDR2 is LQKENI. The CDR3 length is 14 residues. With 5 bases removed from V and 4 bases from J, the gap between germline ends came to 15 bases. Written as DNA, the CDR3 is TGTGCCAGCTCAAAACCGGGACTCCCGTACGAGCAGTACTTC. Amino acid sequence: CASSKPGLPYEQYF. Using reference TRBV18 and TRBJ2-7 for the parts outside the CDR3, the full variable domain is NAGVMQNPRHLVRRRGQEARLRCSPMKGHSHVYWYRQLPEEGLKFMVYLQKENIIDESGMPKERFSAEFPKEGPSILRIQQVVRGDSAAYFCASSKPGLPYEQYFGPGTRLTVT.

The gene calls are TRBV5-4 and TRBJ2-1, with 10 bases aligning to TRBD1. The CDR3 consists of 15 residues. CDR1 and CDR2 (germline): SGHNT, YYREEE (reference sequence). The trim removed 1 base at V and 8 bases at J, leaving 6 bases unmatched. The CDR3 loop reads CASSLTGQGRDEQFF. In DNA, the CDR3 is TGTGCCAGCAGCTTGACGGGACAGGGGAGGGATGAGCAGTTCTTC.

This clone was found once. The chain joins TRBV2 to TRBJ2-3, with 13 bases fitting TRBD2. CDR3 length: 19 residues. CDR1 and CDR2 (germline): SNHLY, FYNNEI. V lost 4 bases to trimming and J lost 4 bases; unmatched junction nucleotides: 14. The CDR3 is CASSAPGLAGPSGSDTQYF. CDR3 in DNA: TGTGCCAGCAGTGCTCCGGGACTAGCGGGACCATCAGGGTCAGATACGCAGTATTTT.

The chain combines TRBV28 with TRBJ1-3, with 8 bases aligning to TRBD1. Germline V gives CDR1 MDHEN, CDR2 SYDVKM. Losses at the gene ends were 6 bases for V and 4 bases for J; bases not matched to a gene: 11. The CDR3 has 16 amino acids. The CDR3 coding sequence is TGTGCCAGCAGGAGTACGGGTACAGGGGGAGGAAACACCATATATTTT. Amino acids: CASRSTGTGGGNTIYF.

This chain connects TRBV28 to TRBJ1-5, with unresolved D. V lost 2 bases to trimming and J lost 2 bases, with 7 bases between them. Germline lookup yields CDR1 MDHEN and CDR2 SYDVKM. The length of the CDR3 is 14 residues. DNA for the CDR3: TGTGCCAGCAGTTTAGTAGCGGGCAATCAGCCCCAGCATTTT. Protein product: CASSLVAGNQPQHF.

The chain employs TRBV10-3 and TRBJ2-3; a possible D gene is TRBD2 (6 bases). The germline V gene encodes CDR1 ENHRY and CDR2 SYGVKD. With 10 bases removed from V and 0 bases from J, the gap between germline ends came to 14 bases. The CDR3 has 14 residues. The CDR3 DNA follows: TGTGCCACCGGGAGCGGGCCTAGCACAGATACGCAGTATTTT. It translates to CATGSGPSTDTQYF.

The chain has TRBV11-2 and TRBJ2-5; 7 positions agree with TRBD2. V lost 1 base and J lost 6; bases outside the gene matches: 5. Germline V gene sequence: CDR1 SGHAT, CDR2 FQNNGV. The CDR3 loop spans 14 amino acids. The CDR3 region has the DNA TGTGCCAGCAGCTTAGGGACTAGTACGAAGACCCAGTACTTC. Amino acids: CASSLGTSTKTQYF.

This clone was detected only once. The genes are TRBV28 and TRBJ1-6; perhaps TRBD1 as D (5 bases). This CDR3 has 14 residues. Germline CDR1 reads MDHEN; CDR2 reads SYDVKM. V was cut by 6 bases and J by 5 bases, with 11 bases left in between. The DNA of the CDR3 is TGTGCCAGCAGCCCCTGGGGGGATAATTCACCCCTCCACTTT. The encoded protein is CASSPWGDNSPLHF.

V is TRBV10-1 and J is TRBJ2-3; no clear D gene. Germline-derived CDR1 and CDR2 are WNHNN and SYGVQD (reference sequence). V was clipped by 4 bases and J by 2 bases, with 7 bases between them. CDR3 length equals 13 residues. The CDR3 bases are TGCGCCAGCAGTGCTACCCCCACAGATACGCAGTATTTT. It specifies CASSATPTDTQYF.

V is TRBV7-9 and J is TRBJ2-7; weak D call: TRBD1 (6 bases). Germline CDR1 and CDR2: SEHNR and FQNEAQ (reference sequence). Trimming took off 1 base at V and 6 bases at J, with 13 bases between the two ends. The CDR3 totals 14 residues. CDR3: CASSLGGNRAEQYF. CDR3 in DNA: TGTGCCAGCAGCTTAGGCGGTAACAGGGCCGAGCAGTACTTC.

The CDR3 spells CASSPPPGQEGTEAFF. The DNA for the CDR3 is TGTGCCAGCAGCCCGCCCCCGGGACAGGAAGGCACTGAAGCTTTCTTT. The V call is TRBV5-4, the J call TRBJ1-1; 8 positions agree with TRBD1. CDR1 and CDR2 from the germline V gene are SGHNT and YYREEE (reference sequence). This CDR3 has 16 residues. V shed 4 bases, J shed 4 bases, and the junction held 12 bases outside the gene matches.

This sequence joins TRBV28 and TRBJ1-2, with D unclear. The CDR3 is 15 residues long. The germline CDR1 and CDR2 sequences are MDHEN and SYDVKM. The V and J ends lost 6 bases and 7 bases respectively, with 21 bases between them. The CDR3 region is CASSLRYSSTGGYTF. In DNA, the CDR3 is TGTGCCAGCAGCTTAAGGTACAGCAGCACCGGTGGCTACACCTTC.

The chain uses TRBV15 and TRBJ2-1; no firm D call. Trimming took 0 bases from V and 15 from J, leaving 18 bases between them. CDR3 size: 14 residues. From germline, CDR1 is LNHNV and CDR2 YYDKDF (reference sequence). CDR3 amino acids: CATSRDQAASKRFF. In DNA, the CDR3 is TGTGCCACCAGCAGAGATCAGGCTGCCTCCAAAAGGTTCTTC.

The chain joins TRBV6-7 to TRBJ2-7; D is perhaps TRBD2 (6 bases). TRBV6-7 falls under the ORF class, with uncertain function. Trimming shortened V by 10 bases and J by 2 bases, and 18 bases separated the two germline ends. The CDR3 totals 14 residues. The CDR3 protein is CANNRKTSPYEQYV. CDR3 nucleotides: TGTGCCAACAACCGCAAGACTAGTCCCTACGAGCAGTACGTC.

This chain joins TRBV2 and TRBJ2-5; 13 nucleotides agree with TRBD2. From germline, CDR1 is SNHLY and CDR2 FYNNEI. V was pared by 6 bases and J by 1 base, with 2 bases of the junction left unmatched. The CDR3 sequence is 15 residues long. Written as DNA, the CDR3 is TGTGCCAGCAGGGGACTAGCGGGGATCCAAGAGACCCAGTACTTC. It is translated as CASRGLAGIQETQYF. The variable domain in full, with the rest retrieved from reference TRBV2 and TRBJ2-5, is EPEVTQTPSHQVTQMGQEVILRCVPISNHLYFYWYRQILGQKVEFLVSFYNNEISEKSEIFDDQFSVERPDGSNFTLKIRSTKLEDSAMYFCASRGLAGIQETQYFGPGTRLLVL.

This chain joins TRBV7-3 and TRBJ1-6; a possible D gene is TRBD1 (5 bases). This CDR3 has 15 amino acids. Trimming removed 5 bases at V and 7 bases at J, with 15 bases between. Germline values: CDR1 SGHTA, CDR2 FQGTGA. The DNA for the CDR3 is TGTGCCAGCAGCCGCACGGGGGATAGAAATTCACCCCTCCACTTT. This sequence encodes CASSRTGDRNSPLHF.

The V and J genes are TRBV5-1 and TRBJ1-1; the D gene is possibly TRBD1 (5 bases). This CDR3 region has 16 residues. CDR1 and CDR2 (germline): SGHRS, YFSETQ. Trimming took 2 bases from V and 7 from J, leaving 21 bases between them. CDR3 in amino acids: CASSFSGQYVVGEAFF. The CDR3 region has the DNA TGCGCCAGCAGCTTCTCAGGGCAGTACGTTGTCGGTGAAGCTTTCTTT.